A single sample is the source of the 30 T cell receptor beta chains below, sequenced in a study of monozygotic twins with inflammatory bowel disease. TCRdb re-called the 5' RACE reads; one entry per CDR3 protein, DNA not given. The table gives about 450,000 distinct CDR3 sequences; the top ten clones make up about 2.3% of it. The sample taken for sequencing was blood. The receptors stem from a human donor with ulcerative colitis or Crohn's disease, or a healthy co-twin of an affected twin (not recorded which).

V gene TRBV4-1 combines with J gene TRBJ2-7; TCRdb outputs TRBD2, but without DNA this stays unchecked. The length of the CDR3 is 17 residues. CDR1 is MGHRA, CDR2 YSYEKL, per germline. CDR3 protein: CASSQEWTSGSSYEQYF.

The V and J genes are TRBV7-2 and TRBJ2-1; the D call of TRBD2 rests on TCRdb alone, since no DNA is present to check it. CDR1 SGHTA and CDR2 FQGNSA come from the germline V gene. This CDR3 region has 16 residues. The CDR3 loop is CASSFLGDYGWNEQFF.

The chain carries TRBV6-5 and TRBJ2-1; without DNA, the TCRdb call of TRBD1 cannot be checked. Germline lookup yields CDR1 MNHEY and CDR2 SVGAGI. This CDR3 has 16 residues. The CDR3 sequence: CASSFRTPNSYNEQFF.

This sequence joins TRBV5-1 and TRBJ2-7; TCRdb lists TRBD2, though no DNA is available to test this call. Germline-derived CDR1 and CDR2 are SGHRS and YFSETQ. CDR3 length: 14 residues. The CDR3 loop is CASSSASGGYEQYF.

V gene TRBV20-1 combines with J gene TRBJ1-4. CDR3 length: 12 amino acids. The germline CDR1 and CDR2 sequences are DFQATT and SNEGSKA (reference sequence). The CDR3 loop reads CSARATNEKLFF.

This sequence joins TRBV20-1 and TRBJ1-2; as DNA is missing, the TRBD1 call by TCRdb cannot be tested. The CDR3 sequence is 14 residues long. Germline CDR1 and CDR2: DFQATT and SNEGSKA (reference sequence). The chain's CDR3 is CSAEPTGVRRGYTF.

The CDR3 protein is CASRHPVSEAFF. The chain couples TRBV6-2 or TRBV6-3 to TRBJ1-1. From germline, CDR1 is MNHEY and CDR2 SVGEGT. The CDR3 length is 12 residues.

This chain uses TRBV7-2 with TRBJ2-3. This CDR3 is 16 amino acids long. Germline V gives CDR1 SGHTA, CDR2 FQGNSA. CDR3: CASSLALTGGTDTQYF.

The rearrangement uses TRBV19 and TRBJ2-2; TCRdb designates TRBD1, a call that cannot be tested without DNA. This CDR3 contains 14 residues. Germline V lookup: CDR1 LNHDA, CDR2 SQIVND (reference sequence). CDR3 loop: CASSIETGTGELFF. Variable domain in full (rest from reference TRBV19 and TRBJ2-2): DGGITQSPKYLFRKEGQNVTLSCEQNLNHDAMYWYRQDPGQGLRLIYYSQIVNDFQKGDIAEGYSVSREKKESFPLTVTSAQKNPTAFYLCASSIETGTGELFFGEGSRLTVL.

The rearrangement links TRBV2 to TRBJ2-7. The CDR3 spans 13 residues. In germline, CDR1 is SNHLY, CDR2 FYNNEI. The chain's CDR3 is CASSQQGALEQYF.

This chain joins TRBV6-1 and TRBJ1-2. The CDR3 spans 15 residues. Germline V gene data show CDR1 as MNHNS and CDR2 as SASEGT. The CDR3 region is CASSTRTSFNYGYTF.

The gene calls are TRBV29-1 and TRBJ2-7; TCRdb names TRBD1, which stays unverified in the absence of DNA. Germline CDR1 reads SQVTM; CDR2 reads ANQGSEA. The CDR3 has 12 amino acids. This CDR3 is CSVLDTSYEQYF.

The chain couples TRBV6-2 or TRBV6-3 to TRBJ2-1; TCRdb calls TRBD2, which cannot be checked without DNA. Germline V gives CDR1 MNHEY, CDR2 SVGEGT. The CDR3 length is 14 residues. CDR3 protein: CASSPGTTLSEQFF.

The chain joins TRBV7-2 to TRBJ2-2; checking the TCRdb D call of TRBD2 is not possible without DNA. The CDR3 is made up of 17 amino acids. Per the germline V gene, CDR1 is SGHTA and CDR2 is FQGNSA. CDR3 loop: CASSPRLAGLNTGELFF.

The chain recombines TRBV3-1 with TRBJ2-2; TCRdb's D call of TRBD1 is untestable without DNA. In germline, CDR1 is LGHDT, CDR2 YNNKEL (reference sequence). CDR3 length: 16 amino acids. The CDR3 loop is CASSQNGQTNTGELFF.

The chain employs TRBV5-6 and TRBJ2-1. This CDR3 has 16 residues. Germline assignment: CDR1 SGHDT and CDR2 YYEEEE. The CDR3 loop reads CASSLGLTSSYNEQFF.

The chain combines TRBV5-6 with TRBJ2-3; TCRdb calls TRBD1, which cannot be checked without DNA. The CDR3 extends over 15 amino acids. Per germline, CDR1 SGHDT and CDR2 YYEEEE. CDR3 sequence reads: CASSPGWGGTDTQYF.

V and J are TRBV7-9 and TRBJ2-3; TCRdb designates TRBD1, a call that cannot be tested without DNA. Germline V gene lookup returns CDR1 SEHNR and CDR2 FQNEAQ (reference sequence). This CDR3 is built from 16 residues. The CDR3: CASSLGTVTSTDTQYF.

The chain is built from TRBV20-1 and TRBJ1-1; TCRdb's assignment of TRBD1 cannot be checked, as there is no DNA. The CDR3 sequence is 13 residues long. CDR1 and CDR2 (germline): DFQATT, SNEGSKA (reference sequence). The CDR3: CSARGGVATEAFF.

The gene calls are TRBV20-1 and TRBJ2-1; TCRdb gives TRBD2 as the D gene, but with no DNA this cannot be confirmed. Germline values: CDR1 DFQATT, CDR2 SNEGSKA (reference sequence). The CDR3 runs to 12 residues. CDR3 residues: CSARYGPNEQFF.

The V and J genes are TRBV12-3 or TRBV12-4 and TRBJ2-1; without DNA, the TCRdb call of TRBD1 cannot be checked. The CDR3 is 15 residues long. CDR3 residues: CATSRGRGLYNEQFF.

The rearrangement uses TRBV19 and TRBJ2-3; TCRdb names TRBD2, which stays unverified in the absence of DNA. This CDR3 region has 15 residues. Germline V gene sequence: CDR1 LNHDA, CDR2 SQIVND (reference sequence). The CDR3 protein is CASSIGRGSTDTQYF.

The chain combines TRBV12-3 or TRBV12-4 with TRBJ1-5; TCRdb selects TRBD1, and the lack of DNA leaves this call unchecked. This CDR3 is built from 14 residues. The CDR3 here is CASSPGFSNQPQHF.

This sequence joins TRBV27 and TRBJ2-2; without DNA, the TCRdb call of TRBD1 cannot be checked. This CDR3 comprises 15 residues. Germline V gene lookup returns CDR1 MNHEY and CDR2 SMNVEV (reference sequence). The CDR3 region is CASSFGTPGTGELFF.

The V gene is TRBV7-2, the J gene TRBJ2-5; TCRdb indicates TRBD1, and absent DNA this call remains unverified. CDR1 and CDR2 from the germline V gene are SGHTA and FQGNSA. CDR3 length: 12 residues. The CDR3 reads CASSGQGETQYF.

The CDR3 protein is CATSRGQAGDQPQHF. The rearrangement joins TRBV15 to TRBJ1-5; TCRdb outputs TRBD1, but without DNA this stays unchecked. Germline V lookup: CDR1 LNHNV, CDR2 YYDKDF (reference sequence). The CDR3 has 15 residues.

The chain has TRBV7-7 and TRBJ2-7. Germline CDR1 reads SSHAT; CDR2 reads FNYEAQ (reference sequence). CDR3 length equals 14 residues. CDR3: CASSSFSFCYEQYF.

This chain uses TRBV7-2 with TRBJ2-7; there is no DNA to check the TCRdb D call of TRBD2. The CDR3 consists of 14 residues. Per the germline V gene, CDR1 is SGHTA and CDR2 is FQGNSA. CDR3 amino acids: CASRPGTWQSEQYF.

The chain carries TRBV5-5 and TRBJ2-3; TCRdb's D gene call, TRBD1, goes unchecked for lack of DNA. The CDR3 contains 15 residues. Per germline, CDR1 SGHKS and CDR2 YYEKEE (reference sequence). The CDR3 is CAGSFSGSPTDTQYF.

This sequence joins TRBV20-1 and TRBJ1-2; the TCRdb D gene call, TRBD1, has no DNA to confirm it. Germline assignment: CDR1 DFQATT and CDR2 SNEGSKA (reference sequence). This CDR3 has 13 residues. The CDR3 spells CSAKTGGIYGYTF.